This T cell receptor beta chain appears in the sequencing data of a study of human CD4 T cells and Enterobacteriaceae. Notes on the study in general: Ex vivo reactivity came only from nucleotide matches to CFSE-low cultures.

Detection sensitivity for ex vivo total memory CD4+ was one cell in 200,000. Method: immunoSEQ multiplex PCR; TCRdb's copy keeps in-frame clones and lacks some. This sample has tens of thousands of clones, with more than 80% found just once. About this clone itself: The antigen remains unidentified.

Memory CD4+ T cells were sorted as all CD4+ cells except CD45RA+CCR7+CD95- naive cells, over 95% pure. Sorting first excluded CD8+, CD14+, CD16+, CD56+, CD19+ and CD25-bright cells. V dropped 2 bases and J dropped 5 bases, with 13 bases sitting between them. The CDR3 runs to 14 residues. The germline V gene has CDR1 MNHEY and CDR2 SVGAGI. The rearrangement uses TRBV6-5 and TRBJ2-7; D is perhaps TRBD1 (6 bases). Sequenced input: memory CD4+ T cells from blood. The receptor was derived from a human donor in good health. CDR3 sequence: CASSYVGGTDEQYF. The CDR3 region has the DNA TGTGCCAGCAGTTACGTTGGGGGCACGGACGAGCAGTACTTC.